The clone carrying this T cell receptor beta chain was observed many times. The antigen is not known. The sample is drawn from a study of Graves' ophthalmopathy and Graves' hyperthyroidism. Study-wide results and limits: Thyroid clonotypes that were expanded above 0.001 frequency mostly also appeared in blood.

The sequenced template was RNA, covering the TCR beta CDR3 region. An initial RT-PCR round employing HTBI primers preceded a second-round multiplex PCR. TCRdb called the multiplex PCR reads again in MiXCR, with one record for every CDR3 protein. The sample carries 360,000 or so distinct CDR3 sequences, around 19% recorded once. The CDR3 loop spans 15 amino acids. The V and J ends lost 5 bases and 1 base respectively, with 15 bases between them. Germline CDR1 is GTSNPN and CDR2 is SVGIG (reference sequence). The genes are TRBV30 and TRBJ2-4; D remains ambiguous. The specimen was peripheral blood. The clonotype was recovered from a woman aged 18 to 35 with Graves' ophthalmopathy. The CDR3 DNA reads TGTGCCTGGGAAAACGTTGGAGCGGCCAAAAACATTCAGTACTTC. Its translation is CAWENVGAAKNIQYF.